These 27 T cell receptor beta chains were sequenced from one sample in a study of PD-L1 blockade in urothelial cancer. Time point denoted: peripheral blood 6 weeks after treatment start. Here immunoSEQ multiplex PCR was the method, and the copy in TCRdb shows in-frame clones only, minus some. The data hold about 76,000 clones, with less than 95% observed a single time. Sample: PBMCs, taken around atezolizumab (anti-PD-L1) treatment. The receptors were gathered from a woman aged 80 or older with urothelial cancer.

This chain connects TRBV10-3 to TRBJ2-7, with TRBD1 identical over 9 bases. The CDR3 runs to 15 residues. The V gene end was trimmed by 0 bases and the J gene end by 1 base; junction bases not matched to a gene: 1. In germline, CDR1 is ENHRY, CDR2 SYGVKD. The CDR3 spells CAISESTGGSYEQYF. CDR3 DNA sequence: TGTGCCATCAGTGAGTCGACAGGGGGGTCCTACGAGCAGTACTTC.

The chain is built from TRBV28 and TRBJ1-3; D might be TRBD1 (6 bases). From germline, CDR1 is MDHEN and CDR2 SYDVKM. V lost 5 bases to trimming and J lost 0 bases, with 14 bases between them. CDR3 length equals 16 residues. CDR3 protein: CASSRGGTTSGNTIYF. For the CDR3, the DNA is TGTGCCAGCAGTAGGGGAGGGACAACCTCTGGAAACACCATATATTTT.

The chain has TRBV28 and TRBJ1-3; possible D gene TRBD1, 6 bases. The V gene's germline CDR1 is MDHEN and CDR2 SYDVKM. This CDR3 has 14 amino acids. V was clipped by 8 bases and J by 1 base, with 12 bases between them. This CDR3 reads CASGWTASGNTIYF. In DNA, the CDR3 is TGTGCCAGCGGGTGGACAGCGTCTGGAAACACCATATATTTT.

This chain joins TRBV7-9 and TRBJ2-1; 8 bases are a match to TRBD2. After removal of 11 bases from V and 1 base from J, the junction contained 16 bases not matched to a gene. This CDR3 comprises 17 residues. Looked up from germline, CDR1 is SEHNR and CDR2 is FQNEAQ (reference sequence). The CDR3 loop reads CAYTPGGRGQSYNEQFF. CDR3 coding DNA: TGTGCCTACACCCCGGGGGGGCGGGGCCAATCCTACAATGAGCAGTTCTTC.

The V gene is TRBV6-5, the J gene TRBJ1-2; TRBD1 matches at 7 bases. The CDR3 spans 15 residues. Germline lookup yields CDR1 MNHEY and CDR2 SVGAGI. The V and J ends lost 4 bases and 4 bases, in that order; junction bases with no gene match: 9. CDR3 in amino acids: CASSSRDQGVYGYTF. The DNA for the CDR3 is TGTGCCAGCAGTTCCCGGGATCAGGGGGTCTATGGCTACACCTTC.

This rearrangement joins TRBV5-1 to TRBJ2-7; 10 nucleotides match TRBD1. The CDR3 runs to 16 residues. With V trimmed by 4 bases and J by 5 bases, 12 bases remained unmatched. Germline V gene sequence: CDR1 SGHRS, CDR2 YFSETQ. The DNA of the CDR3 is TGCGCCAGCAGCCCTAGGACAGGGGGTGGAGGGCACGAGCAGTACTTC. The encoded protein is CASSPRTGGGGHEQYF.

This clone was recorded once. This sequence joins TRBV2 and TRBJ1-5; D possibly corresponds to TRBD1 (6 bases). The V end was cut by 6 bases, the J end by 5 bases, with 14 bases between. CDR1 is SNHLY, CDR2 FYNNEI, per germline. The CDR3 has 14 residues. CDR3 DNA sequence: TGTGCCAGCAGGGAAAACAGGGCGGATCAGCCCCAGCATTTT. Translating gives CASRENRADQPQHF.

This clone was observed a single time. The J gene is TRBJ2-4, the V gene TRBV28, with 8 bases fitting TRBD1. The V and J ends lost 5 bases and 0 bases, in that order; junction bases with no gene match: 6. Germline values: CDR1 MDHEN, CDR2 SYDVKM. The CDR3 length is 16 residues. CDR3 in amino acids: CASSPPGQVAKNIQYF. The CDR3 DNA follows: TGTGCCAGCAGTCCCCCGGGACAGGTAGCCAAAAACATTCAGTACTTC.

This sequence joins TRBV19 and TRBJ1-5, with 9 bases fitting TRBD1. Trimming took 6 bases from V and 9 from J; bases not matched to a gene: 15. The CDR3 length is 16 residues. Germline V gene sequence: CDR1 LNHDA, CDR2 SQIVND (reference sequence). CDR3 nucleotides: TGTGCCAGTAGCCCCCGGACGGGGACAGGGAGGACGCCCCAGCATTTT. It specifies CASSPRTGTGRTPQHF. The variable domain in full, completed from reference TRBV19 and TRBJ1-5, reads DGGITQSPKYLFRKEGQNVTLSCEQNLNHDAMYWYRQDPGQGLRLIYYSQIVNDFQKGDIAEGYSVSREKKESFPLTVTSAQKNPTAFYLCASSPRTGTGRTPQHFGDGTRLSIL.

The chain combines TRBV5-8 with TRBJ2-2, with 7 bases identical to TRBD1. J gave up 4 bases and V 0 bases, and 12 bases lay outside the gene matches. The CDR3 runs 18 residues. Germline assignment: CDR1 SGHTS and CDR2 YDEGEE. The CDR3 is CASSLANHLTGPTGELFF. The CDR3 DNA reads as TGTGCCAGCAGCTTGGCCAATCACCTGACAGGGCCCACCGGGGAGCTGTTTTTT.

The rearrangement joins TRBV6-5 to TRBJ2-5; 11 positions agree with TRBD2. V was clipped by 8 bases and J by 7 bases; unmatched bases: 3. From germline, CDR1 is MNHEY and CDR2 SVGAGI. There are 12 residues in the CDR3. The chain's CDR3 is CASGLAGGTQYF. CDR3 in DNA: TGTGCCAGCGGGCTAGCGGGAGGGACCCAGTACTTC.

The chain links TRBV5-4 to TRBJ2-2; 7 bases are shared with TRBD1. The length of the CDR3 is 14 residues. The germline V gene has CDR1 SGHNT and CDR2 YYREEE (reference sequence). The junction had 5 bases not matched to a gene; V was cut back by 4 bases and J by 5 bases. This chain's CDR3 is CASSPTGMTGELFF. For the CDR3, the DNA is TGTGCCAGCAGCCCGACAGGGATGACCGGGGAGCTGTTTTTT.

V gene TRBV28 combines with J gene TRBJ2-3, with TRBD2 matching over 10 bases. J gave up 3 bases and V 5 bases, and 8 bases lay outside the gene matches. The CDR3 is 16 residues long. Germline V lookup: CDR1 MDHEN, CDR2 SYDVKM. The CDR3 region is CASSPRLAGPTDTQYF. DNA of the CDR3: TGTGCCAGCAGTCCCCGACTAGCGGGTCCTACAGATACGCAGTATTTT.

This chain connects TRBV27 to TRBJ2-6, with unresolved D. The germline gives CDR1 MNHEY, CDR2 SMNVEV (reference sequence). This CDR3 spans 13 amino acids. V was pared by 1 base and J by 11 bases, with 9 bases between. As DNA, the CDR3 is TGTGCCAGCAGTTTATATAGTGTCGACGTCCTGACTTTC. Protein: CASSLYSVDVLTF.

The gene calls are TRBV7-9 and TRBJ2-2; 12 nucleotides agree with TRBD2. Trimming removed 4 bases from V and 2 bases from J; junction bases left unmatched: 5. Per the germline V gene, CDR1 is SEHNR and CDR2 is FQNEAQ (reference sequence). The CDR3 runs 17 residues. CDR3 DNA: TGTGCCAGCAGCTCCTGGACTAGCGGGACAAACACCGGGGAGCTGTTTTTT. This gives the protein CASSSWTSGTNTGELFF. The complete variable domain, with remaining parts taken from reference TRBV7-9 and TRBJ2-2, reads DTGVSQNPRHKITKRGQNVTFRCDPISEHNRLYWYRQTLGQGPEFLTYFQNEAQLEKSRLLSDRFSAERPKGSFSTLEIQRTEQGDSAMYLCASSSWTSGTNTGELFFGEGSRLTVL.

The CDR3 is CASSLGTSGAPQETQYF. In DNA, the CDR3 is TGCGCCAGCAGCTTGGGGACTAGCGGGGCACCCCAAGAGACCCAGTACTTC. The chain has TRBV5-1 and TRBJ2-5; 12 bases match TRBD2. The CDR3 runs to 17 residues. Germline V gives CDR1 SGHRS, CDR2 YFSETQ. Trimming took 0 bases from V and 1 from J; bases not matched to a gene: 4. Variable domain in full (rest from reference TRBV5-1 and TRBJ2-5): KAGVTQTPRYLIKTRGQQVTLSCSPISGHRSVSWYQQTPGQGLQFLFEYFSETQRNKGNFPGRFSGRQFSNSRSEMNVSTLELGDSALYLCASSLGTSGAPQETQYFGPGTRLLVL.

The chain joins TRBV18 to TRBJ2-1; the match to TRBD1 covers 9 bases. CDR3 length equals 14 residues. CDR1 and CDR2 (germline): KGHSH, LQKENI. After removal of 6 bases from V and 7 bases from J, the junction contained 7 bases not matched to a gene. The CDR3 loop is CASSLQQGANEQFF. Here the CDR3 DNA reads TGTGCCAGCTCCCTCCAACAGGGGGCAAATGAGCAGTTCTTC.

J is TRBJ1-5 and V is TRBV4-2; D may be TRBD1 (5 bases). Looked up from germline, CDR1 is LGHNA and CDR2 is YNFKEQ. Trimming stripped 0 bases from V and 9 bases from J, with 6 bases between. This CDR3 contains 12 residues. CDR3 DNA: TGTGCCAGCAGCCAAGACGGGGGGCCCCAGCATTTT. This translates into CASSQDGGPQHF.

This clone was counted once. The chain couples TRBV5-1 to TRBJ2-5, with D unclear. The V end was cut by 6 bases, the J end by 7 bases, with 19 bases between. The germline V gene encodes CDR1 SGHRS and CDR2 YFSETQ. This CDR3 has 14 residues. The CDR3, as DNA: TGCGCCAGCACACCGATCGACTCCTCGATGACCCAGTACTTC. Translating gives CASTPIDSSMTQYF.

The gene calls are TRBV6-6 and TRBJ2-2; D remains ambiguous. The germline CDR1 and CDR2 sequences are MNHNY and SVGAGI (reference sequence). V shed 2 bases and J shed 8 bases, with 6 bases lying between them. The CDR3 loop spans 12 amino acids. The CDR3 is CASSYPEGELFF. The CDR3 DNA is TGTGCCAGCAGTTACCCGGAGGGGGAGCTGTTTTTT.

The genes are TRBV2 and TRBJ1-5; unclear D gene. Germline CDR1 is SNHLY and CDR2 is FYNNEI. CDR3 length: 15 amino acids. V lost 6 bases to trimming and J lost 5 bases, with 17 bases between them. The CDR3 loop reads CASSPRREGYQPQHF. The CDR3 nucleotides are TGTGCCAGCAGCCCCAGGCGGGAAGGGTATCAGCCCCAGCATTTT. Drawing the rest from reference TRBV2 and TRBJ1-5, the complete variable domain is EPEVTQTPSHQVTQMGQEVILRCVPISNHLYFYWYRQILGQKVEFLVSFYNNEISEKSEIFDDQFSVERPDGSNFTLKIRSTKLEDSAMYFCASSPRREGYQPQHFGDGTRLSIL.

The chain has TRBV27 and TRBJ1-2; D uncertain. Trimming cost V 2 bases and J 5 bases, with 12 bases left between them. Per germline, CDR1 MNHEY and CDR2 SMNVEV (reference sequence). CDR3 length equals 14 residues. The CDR3 region is CASSLKGVSYGYTF. CDR3 DNA: TGTGCCAGCAGTTTAAAAGGAGTGTCATATGGCTACACCTTC.

V gene TRBV6-1 combines with J gene TRBJ1-3, with D unclear. The germline gives CDR1 MNHNS, CDR2 SASEGT. The CDR3 extends over 14 amino acids. V was clipped by 3 bases and J by 0 bases, with 6 bases between them. CDR3 region: CASSDLLSGNTIYF. The CDR3 region has the DNA TGTGCCAGCAGTGACCTCCTCTCTGGAAACACCATATATTTT.

This clone was recorded only once. The V gene is TRBV29-1, the J gene TRBJ2-5; tentative D call: TRBD2 (6 bases). The CDR3 loop spans 14 amino acids. Germline assignment: CDR1 SQVTM and CDR2 ANQGSEA. Trimming pared 4 bases from V and 1 base from J, leaving 13 bases between. The CDR3 DNA reads as TGCAGCGTTGGGAATGGGAGGCGCCAAGAGACCCAGTACTTC. Translated: CSVGNGRRQETQYF.

The chain uses TRBV7-9 and TRBJ1-1, with D hard to call. Germline CDR1 SEHNR, CDR2 FQNEAQ (reference sequence). This CDR3 has 11 residues. V shed 5 bases and J shed 11 bases, with 12 bases lying between them. In DNA form, the CDR3 reads TGTGCCAGCAGCCCCCGGGAGGACGCTTTCTTT. It translates to CASSPREDAFF.

The chain carries TRBV7-3 and TRBJ1-1; D remains unclear. Germline CDR1 SGHTA, CDR2 FQGTGA. V lost 1 base, J lost 1 base, and 7 bases lay in between. CDR3 size: 14 residues. CDR3 loop: CASSLMAGNTEAFF. The DNA of the CDR3 is TGTGCCAGCAGCTTAATGGCAGGGAACACTGAAGCTTTCTTT.

V and J are TRBV14 and TRBJ1-2, with 9 bases lining up with TRBD1. The trim removed 5 bases at V and 3 bases at J, leaving 1 base unmatched. The CDR3 is 13 amino acids. CDR1 is SGHDN and CDR2 is FVKESK in the germline V gene. The CDR3 region is CASSRDRDYGYTF. The CDR3 DNA follows: TGTGCCAGCAGCAGGGACAGGGACTATGGCTACACCTTC.